Presented here are 30 T cell receptor beta chains from one specimen sequenced in a study of beta chain features in type 1 diabetes. Sequencing targeted expressed TCRB transcripts, as all isolated RNA had been reverse transcribed. Clones were sequenced by immunoSEQ multiplex PCR, and TCRdb holds only the in-frame ones, with some missing. The repertoire holds under 45,000 clones, about half seen once, with about 0.24% in the top ten. The sequenced sample was stem cell memory CD4+ T cells from blood. The receptors were sampled from a woman aged 25-40 years in good health.

V is TRBV19 and J is TRBJ2-7; the D is unclear. The length of the CDR3 is 14 residues. Looked up from germline, CDR1 is LNHDA and CDR2 is SQIVND (reference sequence). Between the trimmed V and J ends, which lost 0 bases and 0 bases, there was a span of 6 bases. CDR3 region: CASSIDSFSYEQYF. CDR3 in DNA: TGTGCCAGTAGTATAGATAGCTTCTCCTACGAGCAGTACTTC.

The chain employs TRBV5-4 and TRBJ2-5, with D unresolved. CDR1 SGHNT and CDR2 YYREEE come from the germline V gene (reference sequence). The ends were cut back, 4 bases at V and 0 bases at J, with 13 bases in the middle. There are 15 residues in the CDR3. In DNA form, the CDR3 reads TGTGCCAGCAGCCTAGAGACGCAGTACCAAGAGACCCAGTACTTC. This gives the protein CASSLETQYQETQYF.

This clone has just a few counts. The chain links TRBV30 to TRBJ2-7; D is unclear. The germline V gene has CDR1 GTSNPN and CDR2 SVGIG (reference sequence). V lost 1 base and J 7 bases, leaving 11 bases between the germline ends. This CDR3 region has 12 residues. The CDR3 coding sequence is TGTGCCTGGAGTGACCCTCTGAGGGAGCAGTACTTC. This translates into CAWSDPLREQYF.

The chain uses TRBV4-2 and TRBJ1-5; 9 bases agree with TRBD1. CDR1 is LGHNA, CDR2 YNFKEQ, per germline. Trimming removed 3 bases from V and 9 bases from J; junction bases left unmatched: 9. This CDR3 has 15 amino acids. The CDR3 loop reads CASSQGQGQERPQHF. The CDR3 coding sequence is TGTGCCAGCAGCCAGGGACAGGGCCAAGAGAGGCCCCAGCATTTT.

The chain joins TRBV6-5 to TRBJ1-2, with a tentative D call TRBD1 (5 bases). The length of the CDR3 is 13 residues. Trimming cost V 4 bases and J 4 bases, with 10 bases left between them. Germline V gives CDR1 MNHEY, CDR2 SVGAGI. The CDR3 DNA is TGTGCCAGCAGTTCAGGGAGGCCCTATGGCTACACCTTC. It encodes CASSSGRPYGYTF.

This clone was found a few times. CDR3 protein: CASSLSSGTGFNEQYF. CDR3 in DNA: TGTGCCAGCAGTTTAAGCTCCGGGACAGGGTTCAACGAGCAGTACTTC. The chain combines TRBV27 with TRBJ2-7; TRBD1 aligns across 9 bases. The CDR3 extends over 16 amino acids. V lost 2 bases, J lost 5 bases, and 10 bases stayed unmatched. Germline V gene sequence: CDR1 MNHEY, CDR2 SMNVEV (reference sequence).

The chain has TRBV6-5 and TRBJ2-7, with 8 bases matching TRBD2. Germline CDR1 MNHEY, CDR2 SVGAGI. Unmatched junction bases numbered 6, after V lost 4 bases and J lost 1 base. The CDR3 has 15 residues. CDR3 coding DNA: TGTGCCAGCAGTTCGGCCGGGACTAGATCCTACGAGCAGTACTTC. It translates to CASSSAGTRSYEQYF.

The CDR3 protein is CASSPLDRGKKLFF. The CDR3 DNA reads as TGTGCCAGCTCACCCCTGGACAGGGGGAAAAAACTGTTTTTT. This chain joins TRBV18 and TRBJ1-4, with 10 bases aligning to TRBD1. Trimming removed 3 bases from V and 9 bases from J; junction bases left unmatched: 4. CDR3 size: 14 residues. CDR1 is KGHSH and CDR2 is LQKENI in the germline V gene.

This clone was picked up a small number of times. The V gene is TRBV14, the J gene TRBJ2-1, with 10 bases identical to TRBD2. Per the germline V gene, CDR1 is SGHDN and CDR2 is FVKESK. Losses at the gene ends were 2 bases for V and 7 bases for J; bases not matched to a gene: 5. The CDR3 has 15 amino acids. The CDR3 DNA follows: TGTGCCAGCAGCCAAAGACTAGCGGGTTTGAATGAGCAGTTCTTC. This codes for CASSQRLAGLNEQFF.

This chain links TRBV27 with TRBJ2-1, with 8 bases fitting TRBD1. Trimming at V came to 5 bases and at J to 0 bases, leaving 12 bases not matched to a gene. The CDR3 extends over 18 amino acids. Per germline, CDR1 MNHEY and CDR2 SMNVEV (reference sequence). CDR3 amino acids: CASSARTGLSGSYNEQFF. For the CDR3, the DNA is TGTGCCAGCAGTGCTCGGACAGGGTTGTCGGGCTCCTACAATGAGCAGTTCTTC.

The CDR3 loop reads CAWEDRIYGYTF. The CDR3 bases are TGTGCCTGGGAAGACAGGATCTATGGCTACACCTTC. This chain uses TRBV30 with TRBJ1-2; TRBD1 might be the D (6 bases). The CDR3 loop spans 12 amino acids. Germline assignment: CDR1 GTSNPN and CDR2 SVGIG (reference sequence). V was shortened by 5 bases and J by 4 bases, with 11 bases between the two germline ends.

The rearrangement links TRBV7-9 to TRBJ1-2; no reliable D call. CDR1 SEHNR and CDR2 FQNEAQ come from the germline V gene (reference sequence). V lost 1 base, J lost 1 base, and 10 bases lay in between. The length of the CDR3 is 15 residues. The CDR3 reads CASSLDGVSNYGYTF. CDR3 DNA: TGTGCCAGCAGCTTAGACGGAGTCAGTAACTATGGCTACACCTTC.

This clone was recorded a few times. This chain joins TRBV29-1 and TRBJ2-5, with D possibly matching TRBD2 (6 bases). V shed 4 bases and J shed 5 bases, with 11 bases lying between them. The length of the CDR3 is 12 residues. Germline-derived CDR1 and CDR2 are SQVTM and ANQGSEA. In DNA, the CDR3 is TGCAGCGTTGGAGGGAGCGGGGAGACCCAGTACTTC. This gives the protein CSVGGSGETQYF.

This clone was detected a few times. The V gene is TRBV28, the J gene TRBJ2-1; possible D gene TRBD2, 6 bases. V lost 5 bases, J lost 7 bases, and 18 bases lay in between. CDR1 is MDHEN, CDR2 SYDVKM, per germline. The length of the CDR3 is 15 residues. The CDR3 is CASSKYGTLGNEQFF. Written as DNA, the CDR3 is TGTGCCAGCAGTAAATACGGGACTCTAGGGAATGAGCAGTTCTTC.

The rearrangement uses TRBV21-1 and TRBJ2-3; TRBD1 is taken as the D call from the table, unchecked against the DNA. TRBV21-1 is flagged as a pseudogene. CDR3 length equals 14 residues. The CDR3 nucleotides read TGTGCCAGCAGCAAAGACAGGGTGTGGTATACGCAGTATTTT. This translates into CASSKDRVWYTQYF.

This clone was observed a handful of times. The chain uses TRBV4-2 and TRBJ2-1; 8 bases agree with TRBD2. V shed 5 bases, J shed 9 bases, and the junction held 12 bases outside the gene matches. The CDR3 contains 15 residues. CDR1 LGHNA and CDR2 YNFKEQ come from the germline V gene. The CDR3 region is CASSSSTSANPEQFF. CDR3 coding DNA: TGTGCCAGCAGCTCCTCGACTAGCGCTAACCCTGAGCAGTTCTTC.

This clone has just a few counts. The V and J genes are TRBV28 and TRBJ2-7; tentatively, D is TRBD1 (6 bases). V was clipped by 4 bases and J by 3 bases, with 13 bases between them. This CDR3 contains 14 residues. Looked up from germline, CDR1 is MDHEN and CDR2 is SYDVKM. CDR3: CASSSDGGFYEQYF. The DNA of the CDR3 is TGTGCCAGCAGTTCCGATGGGGGCTTCTACGAGCAGTACTTC.

This clone appeared a few times. This chain joins TRBV5-1 and TRBJ2-6; D is unresolved. CDR1 is SGHRS, CDR2 YFSETQ, per germline. Trimming stripped 0 bases from V and 1 base from J, with 5 bases between. This CDR3 has 15 residues. CDR3 loop: CASSLAPSGANVLTF. The CDR3 DNA reads as TGCGCCAGCAGCTTGGCCCCTTCTGGGGCCAACGTCCTGACTTTC. Combining the CDR3 with reference TRBV5-1 and TRBJ2-6 gives the whole variable domain KAGVTQTPRYLIKTRGQQVTLSCSPISGHRSVSWYQQTPGQGLQFLFEYFSETQRNKGNFPGRFSGRQFSNSRSEMNVSTLELGDSALYLCASSLAPSGANVLTFGAGSRLTVL.

The CDR3 DNA reads as TGTGCCAGCAGTCTTACTAGCGGGACACAAGAGACCCAGTACTTC. This sequence encodes CASSLTSGTQETQYF. The genes are TRBV7-2 and TRBJ2-5; 10 bases fit TRBD2. Germline loops: CDR1 SGHTA, CDR2 FQGNSA. J lost 2 bases, V lost 6 bases, and 6 bases had no gene match. CDR3 length: 15 residues.

This chain links TRBV7-9 with TRBJ1-1; D is unresolved. Trimming stripped 5 bases from V and 1 base from J, with 8 bases between. The CDR3 runs 13 residues. Germline V gives CDR1 SEHNR, CDR2 FQNEAQ (reference sequence). The CDR3 region is CASSPYKNTEAFF. The CDR3 DNA follows: TGTGCCAGCAGCCCTTACAAGAACACTGAAGCTTTCTTT.

The V call is TRBV29-1, the J call TRBJ2-2, with 14 positions matching TRBD2. Germline V gene lookup returns CDR1 SQVTM and CDR2 ANQGSEA. This CDR3 contains 17 residues. J gave up 6 bases and V 6 bases, and 12 bases lay outside the gene matches. CDR3 nucleotides: TGCAGCGTGGCCGGGACTAGCGGGAGTGAGGTTCCCGGGGAGCTGTTTTTT. Protein: CSVAGTSGSEVPGELFF.

This rearrangement joins TRBV9 to TRBJ2-7, with D maybe TRBD2 (6 bases). V dropped 0 bases and J dropped 3 bases, with 13 bases sitting between them. Germline CDR1 reads SGDLS; CDR2 reads YYNGEE. CDR3 size: 15 residues. In DNA, the CDR3 is TGTGCCAGCAGCGTAGACGGCGGGGTGGACTACGAGCAGTACTTC. Protein product: CASSVDGGVDYEQYF.

The rearrangement joins TRBV6-5 to TRBJ2-2; TRBD2 aligns across 10 bases. This CDR3 comprises 15 residues. From germline, CDR1 is MNHEY and CDR2 SVGAGI. V trimming: 6 bases; J trimming: 5 bases; junction bases outside the gene matches: 6. In nucleotides, the CDR3 is TGTGCCAGCAGCCATAGCGGGGGGAGAACCGGGGAGCTGTTTTTT. Protein sequence: CASSHSGGRTGELFF.

DNA for the CDR3: TGTGCCAGCAGTGAAGCGAGGGGGATCATCACTGAAGCTTTCTTT. Its translation is CASSEARGIITEAFF. The rearrangement uses TRBV6-1 and TRBJ1-1, with D perhaps TRBD1 (6 bases). Germline CDR1 reads MNHNS; CDR2 reads SASEGT. The CDR3 has 15 residues. V was cut by 0 bases and J by 4 bases, with 12 bases left in between.

There are a few counts of this clone. This rearrangement joins TRBV6-5 to TRBJ2-1, with 13 bases identical to TRBD2. The CDR3 is made up of 15 amino acids. V lost 8 bases, J lost 0 bases, and 1 base stayed unmatched. CDR1 and CDR2 from the germline V gene are MNHEY and SVGAGI. The CDR3 nucleotides read TGTGCCAGCCGGACTAGCGGGAGCTCCTACAATGAGCAGTTCTTC. Translation gives CASRTSGSSYNEQFF.

V and J are TRBV28 and TRBJ1-2, with 8 bases matching TRBD1. This CDR3 has 16 residues. The V gene end was trimmed by 6 bases and the J gene end by 0 bases; junction bases not matched to a gene: 9. Germline CDR1 reads MDHEN; CDR2 reads SYDVKM. Here the CDR3 reads CASREQGVRPNYGYTF. The CDR3 region has the DNA TGTGCCAGCAGGGAACAGGGGGTCAGGCCTAACTATGGCTACACCTTC.

This clone was found a few times. The chain recombines TRBV5-8 with TRBJ2-3, with 8 bases lining up with TRBD2. This CDR3 has 14 amino acids. CDR1 and CDR2 from the germline V gene are SGHTS and YDEGEE. Trimming removed 4 bases from V and 5 bases from J; junction bases left unmatched: 6. The CDR3 loop is CASSPGTSGDTQYF. In nucleotides, the CDR3 is TGTGCCAGCAGCCCCGGGACTAGTGGAGATACGCAGTATTTT. Combining the CDR3 with reference TRBV5-8 and TRBJ2-3 gives the whole variable domain EAGVTQSPTHLIKTRGQQATLRCSPISGHTSVYWYQQALGLGLQFLLWYDEGEERNRGNFPPRFSGRQFPNYSSELNVNALELEDSALYLCASSPGTSGDTQYFGPGTRLTVL.

The chain is built from TRBV28 and TRBJ1-1, with D unclear. The length of the CDR3 is 15 residues. The germline V and J ends were trimmed by 3 bases and 4 bases, with 15 bases remaining between them. Germline CDR1 reads MDHEN; CDR2 reads SYDVKM. CDR3: CASSFPLDGVTEAFF. CDR3 nucleotide sequence: TGTGCCAGCAGTTTCCCCCTCGACGGGGTCACTGAAGCTTTCTTT.

The V gene is TRBV28, the J gene TRBJ1-4; D unresolved. From germline, CDR1 is MDHEN and CDR2 SYDVKM. This CDR3 is built from 14 residues. Trimming stripped 3 bases from V and 5 bases from J, with 10 bases between. This chain's CDR3 is CASSLQMQNEKLFF. The CDR3 DNA reads as TGTGCCAGCAGTTTGCAGATGCAGAATGAAAAACTGTTTTTT. Together with reference TRBV28 and TRBJ1-4, the CDR3 gives the full variable domain: DVKVTQSSRYLVKRTGEKVFLECVQDMDHENMFWYRQDPGLGLRLIYFSYDVKMKEKGDIPEGYSVSREKKERFSLILESASTNQTSMYLCASSLQMQNEKLFFGSGTQLSVL.

This clone was seen only a few times. The V gene is TRBV30, the J gene TRBJ2-1, with TRBD2 identical over 8 bases. The germline V gene encodes CDR1 GTSNPN and CDR2 SVGIG (reference sequence). The CDR3 loop spans 14 amino acids. With V trimmed by 2 bases and J by 11 bases, 11 bases remained unmatched. CDR3 region: CAWSSAGGVEKQFF. The CDR3 nucleotides are TGTGCCTGGAGTTCGGCGGGGGGAGTAGAGAAGCAGTTCTTC.